This T cell receptor (beta chain) was identified in a study of cytomegalovirus exposure and HLA in healthy donors. 60 Vbeta and 13 Jbeta primers were used in PCR. The method was immunoSEQ multiplex PCR; TCRdb's version includes in-frame clones alone and lacks a portion of them. The repertoire holds tens of thousands of clones, roughly 80% seen once, with 20% to 25% in the top ten. The study's findings and limits: It was reported that TCR beta sequences correctly inferred the HLA-A and HLA-B alleles for most subjects. As immune exposure information, only CMV serostatus was available.

The V gene's germline CDR1 is LNHDA and CDR2 SQIVND (reference sequence). This CDR3 is built from 15 residues. The V gene end was trimmed by 3 bases and the J gene end by 9 bases; junction bases not matched to a gene: 9. Note on this clone: The antigen remains unidentified.

Material for sequencing was PBMCs. The clonotype was recovered from a woman between 40 and 50 years old in good health and CMV-seropositive. The genes are TRBV19 and TRBJ2-1; 9 nucleotides agree with TRBD1. The CDR3 nucleotides are TGTGCCAGTAGTATGGGGGACAGGGAAGTTATTGAGCAGTTCTTC. It codes for CASSMGDREVIEQFF.